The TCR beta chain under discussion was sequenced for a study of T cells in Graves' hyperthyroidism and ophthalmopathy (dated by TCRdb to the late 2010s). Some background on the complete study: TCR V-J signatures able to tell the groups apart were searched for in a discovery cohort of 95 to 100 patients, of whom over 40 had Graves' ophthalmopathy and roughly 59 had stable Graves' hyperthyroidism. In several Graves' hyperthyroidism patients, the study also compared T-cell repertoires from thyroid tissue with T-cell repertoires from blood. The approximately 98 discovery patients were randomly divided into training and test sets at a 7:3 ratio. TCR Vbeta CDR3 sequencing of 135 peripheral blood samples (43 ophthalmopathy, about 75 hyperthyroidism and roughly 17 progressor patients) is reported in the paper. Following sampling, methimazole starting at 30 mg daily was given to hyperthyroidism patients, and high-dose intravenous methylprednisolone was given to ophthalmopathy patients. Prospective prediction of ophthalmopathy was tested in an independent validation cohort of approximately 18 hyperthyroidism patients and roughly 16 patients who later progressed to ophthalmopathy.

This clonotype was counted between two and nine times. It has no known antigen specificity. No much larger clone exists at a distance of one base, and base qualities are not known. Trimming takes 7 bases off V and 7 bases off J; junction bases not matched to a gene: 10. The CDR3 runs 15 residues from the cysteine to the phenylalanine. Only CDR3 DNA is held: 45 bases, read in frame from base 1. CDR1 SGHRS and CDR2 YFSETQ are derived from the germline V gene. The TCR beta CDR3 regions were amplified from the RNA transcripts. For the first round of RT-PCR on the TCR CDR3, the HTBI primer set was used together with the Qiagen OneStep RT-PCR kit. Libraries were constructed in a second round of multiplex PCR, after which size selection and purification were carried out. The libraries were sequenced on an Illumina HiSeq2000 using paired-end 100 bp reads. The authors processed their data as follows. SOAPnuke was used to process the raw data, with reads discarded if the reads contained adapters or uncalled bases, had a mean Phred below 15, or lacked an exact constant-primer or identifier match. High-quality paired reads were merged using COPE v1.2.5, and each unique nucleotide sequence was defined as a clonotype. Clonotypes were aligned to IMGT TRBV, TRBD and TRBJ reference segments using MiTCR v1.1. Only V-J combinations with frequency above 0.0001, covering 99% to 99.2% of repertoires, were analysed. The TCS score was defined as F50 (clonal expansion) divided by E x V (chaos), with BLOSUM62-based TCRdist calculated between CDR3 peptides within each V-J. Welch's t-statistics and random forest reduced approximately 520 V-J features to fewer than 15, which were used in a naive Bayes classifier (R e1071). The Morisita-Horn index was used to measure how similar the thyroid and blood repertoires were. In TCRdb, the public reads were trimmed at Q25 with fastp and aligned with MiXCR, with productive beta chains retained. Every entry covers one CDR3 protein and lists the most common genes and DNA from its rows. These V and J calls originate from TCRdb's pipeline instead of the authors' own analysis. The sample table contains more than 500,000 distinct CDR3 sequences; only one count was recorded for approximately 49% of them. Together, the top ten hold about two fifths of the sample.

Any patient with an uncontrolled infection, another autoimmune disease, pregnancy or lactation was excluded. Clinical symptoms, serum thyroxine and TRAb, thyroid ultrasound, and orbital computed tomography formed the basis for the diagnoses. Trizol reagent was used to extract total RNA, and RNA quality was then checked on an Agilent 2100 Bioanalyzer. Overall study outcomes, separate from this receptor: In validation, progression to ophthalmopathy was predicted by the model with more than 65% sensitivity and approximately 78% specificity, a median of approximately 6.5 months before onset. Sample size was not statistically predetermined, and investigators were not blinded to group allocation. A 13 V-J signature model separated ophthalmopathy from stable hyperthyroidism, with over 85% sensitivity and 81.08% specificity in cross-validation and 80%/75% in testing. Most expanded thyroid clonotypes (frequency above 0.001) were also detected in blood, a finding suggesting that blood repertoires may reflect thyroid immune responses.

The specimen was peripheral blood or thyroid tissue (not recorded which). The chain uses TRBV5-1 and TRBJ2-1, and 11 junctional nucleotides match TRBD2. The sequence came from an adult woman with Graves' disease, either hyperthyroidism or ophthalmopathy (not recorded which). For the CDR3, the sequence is CASRREASGGNEQFF. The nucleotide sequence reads TGCGCCAGCCGGCGGGAGGCTAGCGGGGGGAATGAGCAGTTCTTC.